This T cell receptor (beta chain) was identified in a study of blood T cell repertoires in COVID-19 (dated by TCRdb to 2020 to 2021). Study-level background: The collaborator samples originated in the United States, Italy and Spain and spanned the acute and convalescent phases of COVID-19. The prospective study material was composed of cDNA or gDNA derived from T cells, B-cell-depleted T cells, or PBMCs. Nearly every sample came with metadata listing a de-identified subject ID, COVID-19 status, age in years and sex. The repertoires were released in a freely available public database meant as a resource for research on the immune response to SARS-CoV-2. Where HLA class I and class II types were available, the types were taken from metadata supplied by the sample provider, not from assay-based typing. The dataset comprised deeply sampled blood TCRbeta repertoires from subjects exposed to, actively infected with, or recovered from COVID-19. The samples were drawn from the first 160 participants of the ongoing ImmuneRACE study and from 950 to 1,500 subjects provided by 6 global collaborators.

From V the trimming removes 4 bases and from J it removes 2 bases, while the gene matches leave 1 base of the junction unaccounted for. The cysteine opens and the phenylalanine closes a CDR3 of 14 amino acids. The only DNA kept is the CDR3, 42 bases in frame from the first base. CDR1 and CDR2 are drawn from the germline V gene: SGHTA, FQGNSA. Each collaborating institution followed its own protocols to collect whole blood in K2EDTA tubes. Collaborator samples were shipped for TCRbeta analysis as frozen whole blood, isolated PBMCs, or DNA extracted from either sample type. With regard to this clone: Its antigen is unknown. Base qualities are missing; no much larger clone stands one base away.

Findings and caveats that apply to the study as a whole: Clinical and demographic metadata were provided uncurated, with the amount varying by source and participant.

TCRbeta CDR3 regions were amplified from genomic DNA using the immunoSEQ Assay, a bias-controlled multiplex PCR. The study's processing was this. The number of nucleated cells in each sample was estimated from the amplification of reference gene primers within the assay. To quantify the absolute abundance of each unique TCRbeta CDR3 rearrangement, sequence reads were collapsed and filtered. For each sample, productive Simpson clonality was calculated as the square root of Simpson's diversity index over productive rearrangements. TCRdb took this table from immuneACCESS and kept in-frame rearrangements with V and J called. Such tables lack part of the clones; where checked against another copy, unresolved V genes explain under half of the gap, and the rest is unexplained. The DNA gave D and trimming, while V, J and clone size come from that table. For this sample there are under 20,000 clones; roughly 89% appear just once. Less than 15% of the sample lies in the top ten.

The sequence was obtained from a man between 60 and 75 years old with active COVID-19. The chain uses TRBV7-2 and TRBJ1-2, and 10 junctional nucleotides match TRBD1. The sequenced sample was peripheral blood. In nucleotide form, the sequence is TGTGCCAGCAGCTGGGGACAGGGGAACTATGGCTACACCTTC. The resulting protein is CASSWGQGNYGYTF.